These 27 T cell receptor beta chains were sequenced from one sample in a study of radiation and T cells in renal cell carcinoma. Libraries were prepared by immunoSEQ multiplex PCR; TCRdb keeps only in-frame clonotypes and omits some of them. The top ten hold approximately 13% of the sample, which has roughly 140,000 clones, about nine tenths seen once. As to time point: blood 2 weeks post-SBRT. Regarding treatment: 15 Gy SBRT to primary tumor, nephrectomy 4 weeks later. The sequencing here drew on blood, taken from a patient whose treatment included radiotherapy and nephrectomy. The receptor set was obtained from a woman aged 45 to 65 with renal cell carcinoma.

This clone was seen a single time. The gene calls are TRBV12-5 and TRBJ1-2, with D possibly matching TRBD1 (5 bases). The CDR3 sequence is 13 residues long. The V and J ends lost 3 bases and 4 bases respectively, with 9 bases between them. Germline CDR1 reads LGHNT; CDR2 reads FRNRAP. The CDR3 sequence is CASGFQGSYGYTF. CDR3 nucleotide sequence: TGTGCTAGTGGTTTCCAGGGTTCCTATGGCTACACCTTC.

CDR3 bases: TGTGCCAGCAGCTCCACAGGGGGGAGCAATCAGCCCCAGCATTTT. It specifies CASSSTGGSNQPQHF. The J gene is TRBJ1-5, the V gene TRBV7-9; 8 positions match TRBD1. V gave up 4 bases and J gave up 1 base; unmatched junction bases: 3. This CDR3 region has 15 residues. Germline V gives CDR1 SEHNR, CDR2 FQNEAQ (reference sequence). The full variable domain, completed using reference TRBV7-9 and TRBJ1-5, is DTGVSQNPRHKITKRGQNVTFRCDPISEHNRLYWYRQTLGQGPEFLTYFQNEAQLEKSRLLSDRFSAERPKGSFSTLEIQRTEQGDSAMYLCASSSTGGSNQPQHFGDGTRLSIL.

The chain recombines TRBV19 with TRBJ1-2; D not resolved. V lost 6 bases and J 1 base, leaving 6 bases between the germline ends. Germline V gene data show CDR1 as LNHDA and CDR2 as SQIVND (reference sequence). The CDR3 contains 12 residues. CDR3 sequence: CASSGVNYGYTF. The CDR3, as DNA: TGTGCCAGTAGCGGGGTTAACTATGGCTACACCTTC.

This chain links TRBV4-2 with TRBJ1-2; 9 nucleotides line up with TRBD1. The CDR3 has 15 residues. CDR1 is LGHNA and CDR2 is YNFKEQ in the germline V gene. With 1 base clipped from V and 6 bases from J, the junction kept 6 bases outside the gene matches. The CDR3 loop reads CASSQADRGGHGYTF. The CDR3 nucleotides read TGTGCCAGCAGCCAAGCGGACAGGGGTGGTCATGGCTACACCTTC.

A remark on this clone: A junction boundary mismatches the germline segment, possibly from a read error. The J gene is TRBJ2-2, the V gene TRBV29-1; D is uncertain. Germline V gene lookup returns CDR1 SQVTM and CDR2 ANQGSEA. The CDR3 has 11 amino acids. DNA of the CDR3: TGCAGCGTTAAAGAACTCGGGGAGCTGTTTTTT. Amino acid sequence: CSVKELGELFF.

The chain has TRBV5-1 and TRBJ2-3, with unresolved D. The germline V gene has CDR1 SGHRS and CDR2 YFSETQ. V lost 2 bases, J lost 0 bases, and 10 bases lay in between. This CDR3 spans 15 amino acids. CDR3 region: CASSFGFDSTDTQYF. The CDR3 DNA reads TGCGCCAGCAGCTTTGGCTTTGACAGCACAGATACGCAGTATTTT.

The chain is built from TRBV7-9 and TRBJ2-5; 9 nucleotides agree with TRBD2. V was pared by 5 bases and J by 1 base, with 5 bases of the junction left unmatched. Per germline, CDR1 SEHNR and CDR2 FQNEAQ (reference sequence). The length of the CDR3 is 15 residues. In DNA, the CDR3 is TGTGCCAGCAGCGCACGACTAGCGGCCCAAGAGACCCAGTACTTC. It encodes CASSARLAAQETQYF.

This chain uses TRBV15 with TRBJ2-7; the match to TRBD2 covers 11 bases. Germline V lookup: CDR1 LNHNV, CDR2 YYDKDF (reference sequence). The CDR3 covers 14 residues. Trimming cost V 2 bases and J 7 bases; bases outside gene matches: 4. CDR3 loop: CATSRSSGGFEQYF. The CDR3 region has the DNA TGTGCCACCAGCAGATCTAGCGGGGGGTTTGAGCAGTACTTC.

CDR3 DNA sequence: TGTGCCTGGAGTGTTAGTGGGATAGAAGCTTTCTTT. Its protein is CAWSVSGIEAFF. The chain recombines TRBV30 with TRBJ1-1; D remains unclear. The length of the CDR3 is 12 residues. The germline V and J ends were trimmed by 0 bases and 8 bases, with 10 bases remaining between them. Per germline, CDR1 GTSNPN and CDR2 SVGIG (reference sequence). The full variable domain, in which reference TRBV30 and TRBJ1-1 provide the parts outside the CDR3, is SQTIHQWPATLVQPVGSPLSLECTVEGTSNPNLYWYRQAAGRGLQLLFYSVGIGQISSEVPQNLSASRPQDRQFILSSKKLLLSDSGFYLCAWSVSGIEAFFGQGTRLTVV.

The chain recombines TRBV19 with TRBJ2-7; 10 bases are shared with TRBD2. V lost 2 bases, J lost 8 bases, and 12 bases stayed unmatched. The CDR3 has 16 amino acids. From germline, CDR1 is LNHDA and CDR2 SQIVND (reference sequence). For the CDR3, the DNA is TGTGCCAGTAGTATAACTTACGAGCGGGGGGGCCTGAAGCAGTACTTC. It encodes CASSITYERGGLKQYF.

The chain employs TRBV7-9 and TRBJ1-6; 10 bases map to TRBD1. J gave up 9 bases and V 3 bases, and 8 bases lay outside the gene matches. Germline CDR1 is SEHNR and CDR2 is FQNEAQ (reference sequence). This CDR3 has 16 amino acids. In DNA form, the CDR3 reads TGTGCCAGCAGCTTGACCGGGACAGGGGTAGGTTCACCCCTCCACTTT. This translates into CASSLTGTGVGSPLHF.

The chain couples TRBV7-9 to TRBJ1-1; D possibly corresponds to TRBD1 (5 bases). V was cut by 2 bases and J by 5 bases, with 9 bases left in between. From germline, CDR1 is SEHNR and CDR2 FQNEAQ (reference sequence). This CDR3 region has 13 residues. The DNA of the CDR3 is TGTGCCAGCAGCTTACGCAGGGAAACTGAAGCTTTCTTT. As protein: CASSLRRETEAFF. The variable domain in full, completed from reference TRBV7-9 and TRBJ1-1, reads DTGVSQNPRHKITKRGQNVTFRCDPISEHNRLYWYRQTLGQGPEFLTYFQNEAQLEKSRLLSDRFSAERPKGSFSTLEIQRTEQGDSAMYLCASSLRRETEAFFGQGTRLTVV.

This clone was observed a handful of times. V is TRBV19 and J is TRBJ1-1; D perhaps matches TRBD1 (6 bases). CDR3 length: 12 amino acids. V shed 7 bases and J shed 11 bases, with 17 bases lying between them. Germline CDR1 is LNHDA and CDR2 is SQIVND (reference sequence). CDR3 sequence reads: CASMFLDRSAFF. DNA for the CDR3: TGTGCCAGTATGTTTCTCGACAGGTCGGCTTTCTTT. The whole variable domain, remainder taken from reference TRBV19 and TRBJ1-1, is DGGITQSPKYLFRKEGQNVTLSCEQNLNHDAMYWYRQDPGQGLRLIYYSQIVNDFQKGDIAEGYSVSREKKESFPLTVTSAQKNPTAFYLCASMFLDRSAFFGQGTRLTVV.

The rearrangement joins TRBV5-5 to TRBJ2-7; 11 bases fit TRBD1. In germline, CDR1 is SGHKS, CDR2 YYEKEE (reference sequence). The V and J ends lost 4 bases and 3 bases, in that order; junction bases with no gene match: 6. The CDR3 loop spans 15 amino acids. The CDR3 nucleotides read TGTGCCAGCAGCCCCCGGACAGGGGGCTTCTACGAGCAGTACTTC. It is translated as CASSPRTGGFYEQYF.

The chain couples TRBV18 to TRBJ2-7; 12 nucleotides line up with TRBD2. The V and J ends lost 0 bases and 4 bases, in that order; junction bases with no gene match: 16. The CDR3 contains 20 residues. Germline CDR1 is KGHSH and CDR2 is LQKENI. The CDR3 spells CASSPPVEGATSGGLYEQYF. DNA of the CDR3: TGTGCCAGCTCACCACCGGTCGAGGGAGCAACTAGCGGGGGGCTTTACGAGCAGTACTTC.

This chain connects TRBV15 to TRBJ2-1; 13 bases are a match to TRBD2. Germline V gene lookup returns CDR1 LNHNV and CDR2 YYDKDF (reference sequence). The V and J ends lost 1 base and 5 bases, in that order; junction bases with no gene match: 5. This CDR3 spans 17 amino acids. The CDR3 reads CATSRAATSGGNNEQFF. Written as DNA, the CDR3 is TGTGCCACCAGCAGAGCCGCGACTAGCGGGGGGAACAATGAGCAGTTCTTC.

The rearrangement uses TRBV7-2 and TRBJ1-4, with D possibly TRBD1 on 5 matching bases. In germline, CDR1 is SGHTA, CDR2 FQGNSA. The CDR3 sequence is 16 residues long. V was pared by 1 base and J by 8 bases, with 17 bases between. CDR3 DNA sequence: TGTGCCAGCAGCTTAGTACTGCAGGCAGGGAGGGAAAAACTGTTTTTT. The encoded protein is CASSLVLQAGREKLFF.

This chain links TRBV6-5 with TRBJ2-5; 7 nucleotides line up with TRBD1. Germline V gene sequence: CDR1 MNHEY, CDR2 SVGAGI. V was clipped by 6 bases and J by 0 bases; unmatched bases: 4. This CDR3 spans 14 amino acids. CDR3 in amino acids: CASRPQGDQETQYF. The CDR3 nucleotides are TGTGCCAGCAGGCCCCAGGGGGACCAAGAGACCCAGTACTTC.

The chain recombines TRBV2 with TRBJ2-5; the D gene is possibly TRBD1 (5 bases). The CDR3 contains 14 residues. Trimming took 3 bases from V and 4 from J, leaving 12 bases between them. Looked up from germline, CDR1 is SNHLY and CDR2 is FYNNEI. The CDR3 sequence: CASSENSGSETQYF. The DNA for the CDR3 is TGTGCCAGCAGTGAGAACTCAGGGTCAGAGACCCAGTACTTC.

The chain recombines TRBV7-8 with TRBJ2-2; D is perhaps TRBD1 (5 bases). V was cut by 4 bases and J by 6 bases, with 9 bases left in between. This CDR3 contains 13 residues. Germline lookup yields CDR1 SGHVS and CDR2 FQNEAQ. The CDR3 sequence is CASSWEGAGELFF. The CDR3 coding sequence is TGTGCCAGCAGCTGGGAAGGGGCCGGGGAGCTGTTTTTT.

The rearrangement links TRBV25-1 to TRBJ1-1, with D hard to call. In germline, CDR1 is MGHDK, CDR2 SYGVNS. The V gene lost 3 bases and the J gene lost 4 bases, with 12 bases spanning the gap. The CDR3 spans 14 residues. CDR3 in amino acids: CASSDGGVGTEAFF. The DNA for the CDR3 is TGTGCCAGCAGTGATGGCGGGGTAGGCACTGAAGCTTTCTTT.

V is TRBV4-3 and J is TRBJ1-4; 10 bases fit TRBD1. Germline V gives CDR1 LGHNA, CDR2 YSLEER. J gave up 3 bases and V 1 base, and 5 bases lay outside the gene matches. This CDR3 has 17 amino acids. The CDR3 bases are TGCGCCAGCAGCCAAGCTGAGACAGGGGGCTCTAATGAAAAACTGTTTTTT. The encoded protein is CASSQAETGGSNEKLFF.

This chain uses TRBV7-2 with TRBJ1-1; TRBD1 matches 7 bases. Germline V gives CDR1 SGHTA, CDR2 FQGNSA. This CDR3 is 16 amino acids long. J lost 1 base, V lost 4 bases, and 9 bases had no gene match. CDR3 DNA: TGTGCCAGCAGCTACGGTGTGGGACAGTCGAACACTGAAGCTTTCTTT. Residues: CASSYGVGQSNTEAFF.

The chain uses TRBV30 and TRBJ1-2; possible D gene TRBD1, 5 bases. CDR3 length: 11 residues. Trimming stripped 5 bases from V and 7 bases from J, with 11 bases between. CDR1 is GTSNPN, CDR2 SVGIG, per germline (reference sequence). In nucleotides, the CDR3 is TGTGCCTGGCAGTGGGGGGGTGGCTACACCTTC. It codes for CAWQWGGGYTF.

This clone was observed a single time. The CDR3 here is CASSLGRQKLFF. The CDR3 DNA follows: TGTGCCAGCAGCTTAGGTCGACAAAAACTGTTTTTT. The chain recombines TRBV7-2 with TRBJ1-4; no firm D call. This CDR3 comprises 12 residues. The germline CDR1 and CDR2 sequences are SGHTA and FQGNSA. Trimming stripped 1 base from V and 9 bases from J, with 6 bases between.

This chain links TRBV19 with TRBJ1-5; D is ambiguous. The V gene's germline CDR1 is LNHDA and CDR2 SQIVND (reference sequence). Trimming pared 2 bases from V and 0 bases from J, leaving 8 bases between. CDR3 size: 15 residues. CDR3 nucleotides: TGTGCCAGTAGTATACGCAGATATAGCAATCAGCCCCAGCATTTT. This gives the protein CASSIRRYSNQPQHF.

V usage is TRBV6-1 and J usage is TRBJ1-1; 10 bases are shared with TRBD1. CDR1 and CDR2 from the germline V gene are MNHNS and SASEGT. This CDR3 is built from 15 residues. V was clipped by 5 bases and J by 4 bases; unmatched bases: 7. CDR3 DNA: TGTGCCAGCAGTAGTCTGGACAGGGGGTCCACTGAAGCTTTCTTT. This codes for CASSSLDRGSTEAFF.